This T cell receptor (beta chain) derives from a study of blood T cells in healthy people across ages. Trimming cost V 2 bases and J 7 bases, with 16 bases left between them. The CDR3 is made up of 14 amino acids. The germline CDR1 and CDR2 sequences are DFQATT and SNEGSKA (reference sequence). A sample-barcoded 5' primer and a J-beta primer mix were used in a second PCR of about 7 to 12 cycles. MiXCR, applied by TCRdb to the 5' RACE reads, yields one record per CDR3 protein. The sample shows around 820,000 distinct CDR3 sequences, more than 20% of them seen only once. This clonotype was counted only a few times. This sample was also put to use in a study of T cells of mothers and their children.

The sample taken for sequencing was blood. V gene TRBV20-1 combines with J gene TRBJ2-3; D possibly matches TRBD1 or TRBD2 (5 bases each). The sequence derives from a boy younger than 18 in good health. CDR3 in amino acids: CSARFARDRHTQYF. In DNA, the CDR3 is TGCAGTGCTAGATTCGCTAGGGACCGCCATACGCAGTATTTT.